This T cell receptor (beta chain) originates from a study of blood T cell repertoires in COVID-19. Turning to the study itself: Researchers got acute and convalescent COVID-19 samples from the United States, Italy and Spain. The analysed material was cDNA or gDNA that came from T cells, B-cell-depleted T cells, or PBMCs.

This clone showed up just once. Original handling: Amplified reference gene primers provided the basis for estimating nucleated cell counts. The table came from immunoSEQ multiplex PCR; TCRdb's copy has only in-frame clones and leaves some out. The DNA gave D and trimming, while V, J and clone size come from that table. The table shows 120,000 to 150,000 clones, with 75% to 90% occurring only once. The CDR3 is made up of 13 amino acids. From germline, CDR1 is SGHVS and CDR2 FQNEAQ. V lost 5 bases and J 1 base, leaving 8 bases between the germline ends. J is TRBJ1-2 and V is TRBV7-8; D not resolved. The specimen was peripheral blood. The receptor comes from a woman aged 60-75 years with COVID-19, enrolled during active disease. The CDR3 here is CASSAEVNYGYTF. In DNA, the CDR3 is TGTGCCAGCAGCGCGGAGGTTAACTATGGCTACACCTTC.